This is a list of T cell receptor beta chains from one sample in a study of CD8+ T cells in alopecia areata. Some clones are missing from TCRdb's copy, which holds only in-frame ones; the method was immunoSEQ multiplex PCR. The table includes about 140,000 clones, around 55% detected once. The source material was CD4+ T cells sorted from blood. All receptors come from a human donor in good health. Each CDR3 is given with its conserved first and last residue. Each record gives: D gene, J gene, V gene, clone size, CDR3 protein, CDR3 DNA. The D gene is left open where the match is weak. Some rows mark clone size as missing; the rest say once, few, many or name a class of expanded clone.

- TRBJ2-5 TRBV29-1 few CSVGAGQETQYF TGCAGCGTCGGGGCGGGACAAGAGACCCAGTACTTC
- TRBJ2-4 TRBV7-2 - CASSFYPKTLGAKNIQYF TGTGCCAGCAGCTTTTACCCGAAGACCTTGGGGGCCAAAAACATTCAGTACTTC
TRBD1 TRBJ2-3 TRBV27 - CASSGQGGGDTQYF TGTGCCAGCAGCGGACAGGGAGGCGGAGATACGCAGTATTTT
TRBD2 TRBJ2-7 TRBV29-1 few CSVLAGETYEQYF TGCAGCGTGCTAGCGGGGGAAACCTACGAGCAGTACTTC
- TRBJ1-2 TRBV5-1 few CASSSNYGYTF TGCGCCAGCAGCTCCAACTATGGCTACACCTTC
- TRBJ2-2 TRBV7-9 - CASSARFNTGELFF TGTGCCAGCAGCGCCCGATTTAACACCGGGGAGCTGTTTTTT
- TRBJ1-4 TRBV18 few CASSPRQGFEKLFF TGTGCCAGCTCACCGCGCCAGGGTTTTGAAAAACTGTTTTTT
- TRBJ1-1 TRBV28 - CASSLQGFESFF TGTGCCAGCAGTTTACAGGGATTCGAGAGTTTCTTT
TRBD2 TRBJ2-1 TRBV2 - CASSEAGGPINEQFF TGTGCCAGCAGTGAAGCGGGAGGGCCGATTAATGAGCAGTTCTTC
- TRBJ1-5 TRBV5-6 few CASSFFGKSPNQPQHF TGTGCCAGCAGCTTTTTTGGGAAGTCGCCAAATCAGCCCCAGCATTTT
TRBD1 TRBJ2-5 TRBV6-1 - CASNHGTGGGETQYF TGTGCCAGTAACCACGGGACAGGGGGCGGAGAGACCCAGTACTTC
- TRBJ2-7 TRBV28 many CASRDPWGHEQYF TGTGCCAGCAGAGACCCGTGGGGGCACGAGCAGTACTTC
TRBD1 TRBJ1-2 TRBV30 - CAWSDILTGVGYTF TGTGCCTGGAGCGACATACTGACAGGGGTCGGCTACACCTTC
- TRBJ2-2 TRBV29-1 few CSVGRTGGELFF TGCAGCGTTGGACGGACCGGCGGGGAGCTGTTTTTT
- TRBJ1-1 TRBV5-1 - CASSGQGPRNTEAFF TGCGCCAGCAGCGGGCAGGGTCCCAGAAACACTGAAGCTTTCTTT
TRBD2 TRBJ2-1 TRBV19 few CASSASGRAVSYNEQFF TGTGCCAGTAGTGCTAGCGGGAGGGCAGTTAGTTACAATGAGCAGTTCTTC
- TRBJ2-1 TRBV5-1 - CASSLYPGVYNEQFF TGCGCCAGCAGCTTGTATCCGGGAGTCTACAATGAGCAGTTCTTC
TRBD2 TRBJ2-7 TRBV6-6 - CASSQTSGTAYEQYF TGTGCCAGCAGCCAAACTAGCGGGACCGCCTACGAGCAGTACTTC
TRBD2 TRBJ2-3 TRBV29-1 - CSVQGLAGGADTQYF TGCAGCGTCCAGGGACTAGCGGGGGGGGCAGATACGCAGTATTTT
TRBD2 TRBJ2-1 TRBV23-1 - CAAWGGNEQFF TGCGCAGCCTGGGGGGGCAATGAGCAGTTCTTC
- TRBJ2-1 TRBV5-4 many CASSFISSHEQFF TGTGCCAGCAGCTTTATAAGTTCCCATGAGCAGTTCTTC
- TRBJ1-1 TRBV25-1 - CASSNLQGNAEAFF TGTGCCAGCAGTAACCTACAGGGTAACGCTGAAGCTTTCTTT
- TRBJ1-2 TRBV19 - CATEDWANYGYTF TGTGCCACCGAGGATTGGGCTAACTATGGCTACACCTTC
TRBD1 TRBJ2-5 TRBV4-2 few CASSQGDRDQETQYF TGTGCCAGCAGCCAAGGCGACAGGGATCAAGAGACCCAGTACTTC
TRBD1 TRBJ2-3 TRBV7-2 - CASSLGQGSRSTDTQYF TGTGCCAGCAGCTTAGGACAGGGGTCCCGGAGCACAGATACGCAGTATTTT
TRBD1 TRBJ2-1 TRBV2 few CASSGQGLYNEQFF TGTGCCAGCAGTGGACAGGGCCTTTACAATGAGCAGTTCTTC
- TRBJ2-3 TRBV29-1 few CSVGKQRAIMNTDTQYF TGCAGCGTTGGAAAACAAAGGGCAATCATGAACACAGATACGCAGTATTTT
- TRBJ1-2 TRBV28 - CASSNRVGRANYGYTF TGTGCCAGCAGTAACAGGGTGGGGCGAGCTAACTATGGCTACACCTTC
- TRBJ2-7 TRBV6-5 - CASSLGRTYEQYF TGTGCCAGCTCCTTGGGACGCACCTACGAGCAGTACTTC
TRBD1 TRBJ1-2 TRBV29-1 - CSVYRTGDGYTF TGCAGCGTTTACAGGACAGGGGATGGCTACACCTTC
- TRBJ1-2 TRBV2 - CASSVDGWQGGWGYTF TGTGCCAGCAGTGTTGATGGGTGGCAGGGCGGATGGGGCTACACCTTC
TRBD1 TRBJ2-7 TRBV28 few CASTRDRADEQYF TGTGCCAGCACCCGGGACAGGGCCGACGAGCAGTACTTC
- TRBJ2-7 TRBV29-1 - CSAGAVGGEQYF TGCAGCGCCGGAGCCGTTGGGGGCGAGCAGTACTTC
- TRBJ2-5 TRBV29-1 few CSVGSGLETQYF TGCAGCGTTGGCTCTGGGCTAGAGACCCAGTACTTC
TRBD1 TRBJ2-7 TRBV10-3 - CAISERQGAVYEQYF TGTGCCATCAGTGAAAGACAGGGAGCGGTCTACGAGCAGTACTTC
TRBD2 TRBJ2-1 TRBV5-1 - CASSLEASGYNEQFF TGCGCCAGCAGCTTGGAGGCTAGCGGTTACAATGAGCAGTTCTTC
- TRBJ1-2 TRBV27 once CASSPLGQESNFGYTF TGTGCCAGCAGTCCCCTGGGGCAGGAGAGTAATTTTGGCTACACCTTC
TRBD2 TRBJ2-1 TRBV7-2 - CASSLAGSGKSYNEQFF TGTGCCAGCAGCTTAGCGGGTAGCGGGAAATCCTACAATGAGCAGTTCTTC
TRBD1 TRBJ2-5 TRBV5-6 - CASSRTGTGQETQYF TGTGCCAGCAGTCGAACCGGGACAGGCCAAGAGACCCAGTACTTC
TRBD2 TRBJ2-7 TRBV20-1 - CSAKTRAGEYF TGCAGTGCCAAAACCCGGGCGGGAGAGTACTTC
- TRBJ2-1 TRBV7-9 - CASRFSGTNAYNEQFF TGTGCCAGCAGATTCAGCGGAACTAATGCCTACAATGAGCAGTTCTTC
- TRBJ2-3 TRBV29-1 - CSVESPESTDTQYF TGCAGCGTTGAGTCTCCAGAGAGCACAGATACGCAGTATTTT
TRBD1 TRBJ1-2 TRBV29-1 - CSVGRQGARGYGYTF TGCAGCGTTGGCCGACAGGGGGCGCGGGGCTATGGCTACACCTTC
TRBD2 TRBJ2-7 TRBV7-9 few CASSLEASGPYEQYF TGTGCCAGCAGCTTAGAGGCTAGCGGCCCCTACGAGCAGTACTTC
- TRBJ1-1 TRBV11-2 - CASSLRVVVINTEAFF TGTGCCAGCAGCTTAAGGGTGGTGGTGATTAACACTGAAGCTTTCTTT
- TRBJ2-7 TRBV5-6 - CASRSGGEQYF TGTGCCAGCAGGTCTGGCGGCGAGCAGTACTTC
- TRBJ1-1 TRBV30 - CAWILGHLNTEAFF TGTGCCTGGATCCTGGGACACTTGAACACTGAAGCTTTCTTT